This TCR beta chain was identified in a study of cytomegalovirus exposure and HLA in healthy donors. The assay was immunoSEQ multiplex PCR, and TCRdb's table has in-frame clones only and misses some. This sample yields tens of thousands of clones, of which 85% to 95% are seen a single time; under 0.75% belongs to the top ten. Study results and limitations: The study flagged some 170 TCR beta chains as cytomegalovirus-associated. The authors confirmed in vitro that a few CMV-associated chains were specific for CMV antigens.

CDR1 is SGHDN and CDR2 is FVKESK in the germline V gene. The CDR3 covers 16 residues. Trimming cost V 3 bases and J 0 bases, with 13 bases left between them. A remark on this clone: What it binds is unknown.

The approximately 120-subject validation cohort, separate from the roughly 670-subject first cohort, included the donors. The sequence derives from a woman under 30 in good health and CMV-seronegative. V is TRBV14 and J is TRBJ2-3, with D possibly TRBD2 on 5 matching bases. Material for sequencing was PBMCs. The CDR3 loop reads CASSHYGRTSTDTQYF. CDR3 bases: TGTGCCAGCAGCCATTATGGGCGGACTAGCACAGATACGCAGTATTTT.